This TCR beta chain is from a study of shared clonotypes between healthy human individuals. The study, taken as a whole, reports: The researchers took only blood, and tissue repertoires probably look different.

Genomic DNA per cell subset filled all wells of several immunoSEQ plates. Per the study methods: ImmunoSEQ output held junction-only sequences without quality scores, so filtering differed. Some clones are missing from TCRdb's copy, which holds only in-frame ones; the method was immunoSEQ multiplex PCR. V, J and clone size were drawn from that table, and D and trimming were deduced from the DNA. The table includes millions of clones, roughly 95% detected once. Of note for this clone: Its antigen is currently unknown.

Adults of Caucasian background living in Nashville, Tennessee made up all donors. Trimming stripped 1 base from V and 6 bases from J, with 11 bases between. Germline loops: CDR1 SEHNR, CDR2 FQNEAQ (reference sequence). There are 14 residues in the CDR3. This TCR came from a man aged 18-30 years in good health. Sequencing used naive CD4+ T cells sorted from blood. Subset given: CD45RA+ positively selected. The chain employs TRBV7-9 and TRBJ2-3, with D possibly being TRBD1 (5 bases). The CDR3 loop reads CASSLVPPGDTQYF. Here the CDR3 DNA reads TGTGCCAGCAGCTTAGTCCCGCCAGGGGATACGCAGTATTTT.